In this sample, the clone carrying this TCR beta chain turned up a few times. Its antigen is not known. The data were obtained in a study of response to subunit inactivated influenza vaccine. TCRdb ran MiXCR on the RT-PCR reads and lists one entry per CDR3 protein. The profile shows about 500,000 distinct CDR3 sequences, approximately 17% of them singletons. Whole-study results and caveats: Authors suggested that a seasonal influenza vaccination recruits few new T cells each time.

The germline CDR1 and CDR2 sequences are MNHEY and SMNVEV (reference sequence). The CDR3 extends over 14 amino acids. Trimming removed 6 bases at V and 5 bases at J, with 16 bases between. This clonotype was sampled from a man in his fifties or sixties who received an inactivated influenza vaccine. Here the sequenced sample was CD4+ T cells sorted from PBMCs, taken around 25 months after vaccination. This sequence joins TRBV27 and TRBJ1-2, with D perhaps TRBD1 (5 bases). This CDR3 is CASSRTGRPYGYTF. The DNA for the CDR3 is TGTGCCAGCAGCAGAACAGGCCGCCCATATGGCTACACCTTC.